This T cell receptor (beta chain) was sequenced for a study of cytomegalovirus exposure and HLA in healthy donors. Whole-study findings and limits: Analyzed later, most CMV-associated TCR beta chains appeared HLA-restricted.

Remarks on this clone: Its target is not known.

PCR involved 60 Vbeta and 13 Jbeta primers. Clones were sequenced by immunoSEQ multiplex PCR, and TCRdb holds only the in-frame ones, with some missing. The sample gives around 190,000 clones, 74% of which show up once; roughly 2.8% is in the top ten. Though probably carrying unrecorded immune exposures, donors were nominally healthy at sampling. With 0 bases removed from V and 0 bases from J, the gap between germline ends came to 8 bases. Germline V gene sequence: CDR1 SGHRS, CDR2 YFSETQ. The CDR3 length is 15 residues. The V gene is TRBV5-1, the J gene TRBJ2-3; tentatively, D is TRBD2 (7 bases). This receptor was taken from a woman in her thirties in good health and CMV-seropositive. The material sequenced was PBMCs. The CDR3 here is CASSLEGGSTDTQYF. The CDR3 DNA is TGCGCCAGCAGCTTGGAGGGGGGGAGCACAGATACGCAGTATTTT.